A single sample gave rise to the 25 T cell receptor beta chains below, sequenced in a study of blood T cell repertoires in COVID-19 (TCRdb year 2020). Preparation of the library involved the immunoSEQ multiplex PCR assay. TCRdb provides this immuneACCESS table in a form limited to in-frame rearrangements. Some clones are lacking; in checked studies, under half of them reflect an unresolved V gene, and why the rest are absent is not known. The sample table records about 59,000 clones; 65% to 80% of these occur just once. The ten largest clones take up 3% to 4% of the sample. The sequencing sample was made of peripheral blood. These receptors were obtained from a man between 60 and 70 years old with acute or convalescent COVID-19.

The chain uses TRBV4-2 and TRBJ1-5, with TRBD1 as a possible D gene (5 bases). CDR3 length: 16 residues. V lost 0 bases and J lost 5, with 14 bases in between. Germline CDR1 LGHNA, CDR2 YNFKEQ. CDR3 in amino acids: CASSQDQGAFHQPQHF. As DNA, the CDR3 is TGTGCCAGCAGCCAAGATCAAGGGGCGTTTCATCAGCCCCAGCATTTT.

V and J are TRBV5-1 and TRBJ1-6, with D possibly matching TRBD1 (5 bases). V lost 2 bases, J lost 10 bases, and 13 bases lay in between. CDR1 and CDR2 from the germline V gene are SGHRS and YFSETQ. The CDR3 contains 14 residues. The CDR3 here is CASSFSGYDSPLHF. The CDR3 DNA follows: TGCGCCAGCAGCTTCTCAGGGTACGACTCACCCCTCCACTTT. Filled out from reference TRBV5-1 and TRBJ1-6, the complete variable domain reads KAGVTQTPRYLIKTRGQQVTLSCSPISGHRSVSWYQQTPGQGLQFLFEYFSETQRNKGNFPGRFSGRQFSNSRSEMNVSTLELGDSALYLCASSFSGYDSPLHFGNGTRLTVT.

The CDR3 DNA sequence: TGTGCCATCAGGGACAGGGAAGGTACTGAAGCTTTCTTT. It specifies CAIRDREGTEAFF. The rearrangement joins TRBV10-3 to TRBJ1-1, with TRBD1 identical over 8 bases. CDR3 length equals 13 residues. Trimming took 6 bases from V and 5 from J; bases not matched to a gene: 5. Looked up from germline, CDR1 is ENHRY and CDR2 is SYGVKD.

In its sample, this clone was seen a few times. This chain links TRBV5-4 with TRBJ2-1; D possibly uses TRBD1 or TRBD2 (5 bases each). Germline V lookup: CDR1 SGHNT, CDR2 YYREEE (reference sequence). The CDR3 spans 14 residues. With 4 bases removed from V and 8 bases from J, the gap between germline ends came to 16 bases. The CDR3, as DNA: TGTGCCAGCAGCCTGGGGCTAGTGGAGGATGAGCAGTTCTTC. Translated: CASSLGLVEDEQFF.

J is TRBJ2-1 and V is TRBV12-2; no check of the table's D call, TRBD1, against the DNA was made. TRBV12-2 is a pseudogene. The CDR3 is 16 residues long. The CDR3 sequence: CASRLTRDRGYNEQFF. Here the CDR3 DNA reads TGTGCAAGTCGCTTGACAAGGGACAGGGGGTACAATGAGCAGTTCTTC.

V gene TRBV24-1 combines with J gene TRBJ2-5, with 10 bases that match TRBD2. V dropped 4 bases and J dropped 4; count of bases not matched to a gene: 8. From germline, CDR1 is KGHDR and CDR2 SFDVKD. The CDR3 is made up of 16 amino acids. CDR3 nucleotide sequence: TGTGCCACCAGTGAGGCTAGCGGGAGATTCACAGAGACCCAGTACTTC. Amino acid sequence: CATSEASGRFTETQYF.

The chain recombines TRBV13 with TRBJ1-4, with D possibly matching TRBD1 (6 bases). V was trimmed by 5 bases and J by 7 bases, leaving 14 bases between them. The CDR3 loop spans 14 amino acids. CDR1 and CDR2 from the germline V gene are PRHDT and FYEKMQ (reference sequence). For the CDR3, the DNA is TGTGCCAGCAGCCCCCAGGGGTTAGGTGAAAAACTGTTTTTT. Translated: CASSPQGLGEKLFF. Full variable domain (rest looked up from reference TRBV13 and TRBJ1-4): AAGVIQSPRHLIKEKRETATLKCYPIPRHDTVYWYQQGPGQDPQFLISFYEKMQSDKGSIPDRFSAQQFSDYHSELNMSSLELGDSALYFCASSPQGLGEKLFFGSGTQLSVL.

This chain connects TRBV5-1 to TRBJ1-3; D might be TRBD1 (5 bases). CDR1 SGHRS and CDR2 YFSETQ come from the germline V gene. This CDR3 has 14 amino acids. Deletions cut 4 bases from V and 3 bases from J, with 11 bases between. In nucleotides, the CDR3 is TGCGCCAGCAGCCAGGGTGTTGGTGGAAACACCATATATTTT. Its translation: CASSQGVGGNTIYF.

V usage is TRBV27 and J usage is TRBJ2-2, with 7 nucleotides matching TRBD1. There are 18 residues in the CDR3. The J segment lost 6 bases and the V segment lost 2 bases, leaving 15 bases of the junction unmatched. Per germline, CDR1 MNHEY and CDR2 SMNVEV (reference sequence). The chain's CDR3 is CASSLEIWGRGIPGELFF. DNA of the CDR3: TGTGCCAGCAGTTTAGAGATTTGGGGCAGGGGGATCCCCGGGGAGCTGTTTTTT.

The table lists this clone with a few counts. The rearrangement uses TRBV5-1 and TRBJ2-7; D may be TRBD1 (5 bases). From germline, CDR1 is SGHRS and CDR2 YFSETQ. Trimming took off 0 bases at V and 6 bases at J, with 10 bases between the two ends. CDR3 size: 13 residues. The CDR3 DNA reads as TGCGCCAGCAGCTTGGTAGGGGAAGCCGAGCAGTACTTC. Protein: CASSLVGEAEQYF.

This chain links TRBV28 with TRBJ1-6, with D uncertain. Trimming left V 5 bases short and J 3 bases short, with 11 bases between. CDR3 length: 15 amino acids. Germline V gene data show CDR1 as MDHEN and CDR2 as SYDVKM. The CDR3 loop is CASSASLSYNSPLHF. CDR3 in DNA: TGTGCCAGCAGTGCTAGTTTAAGCTATAATTCACCCCTCCACTTT.

This clone has only one observation. The chain recombines TRBV2 with TRBJ2-1, with 8 positions matching TRBD1. Per the germline V gene, CDR1 is SNHLY and CDR2 is FYNNEI. The CDR3 runs 14 residues. Germline trimming cut 6 bases from V and 5 bases from J; bases unmatched to any gene: 6. The CDR3 region has the DNA TGTGCCAGCAGCTCCGGACAGGGCCACAATGAGCAGTTCTTC. Translating it yields CASSSGQGHNEQFF.

This rearrangement joins TRBV24-1 to TRBJ2-2, with 7 bases lining up with TRBD1. Germline CDR1 and CDR2: KGHDR and SFDVKD. Trimming at V came to 3 bases and at J to 4 bases, leaving 4 bases not matched to a gene. There are 15 residues in the CDR3. CDR3 sequence reads: CATSDEDRATGELFF. The CDR3 nucleotides read TGTGCCACCAGTGATGAAGACAGGGCCACCGGGGAGCTGTTTTTT.

Concerning this clone itself: A junction boundary mismatches the germline segment, possibly from a read error. The chain recombines TRBV19 with TRBJ1-5; 10 nucleotides line up with TRBD1. Germline V gene sequence: CDR1 LNHDA, CDR2 SQIVND (reference sequence). This CDR3 spans 17 amino acids. The CDR3 region is CASSLDTGTGEKQPQHF. The CDR3 DNA reads TGTGCCAGTAGTTTAGATACCGGGACAGGGGAGAAACAGCCCCAGCATTTT.

This chain joins TRBV2 and TRBJ2-5; D is perhaps TRBD2 (6 bases). Trimming removed 6 bases at V and 2 bases at J, with 10 bases between. The CDR3 contains 13 residues. Germline CDR1 and CDR2: SNHLY and FYNNEI. CDR3 DNA sequence: TGTGCCAGCAGGCGGGACGCTCAAGAGACCCAGTACTTC. Its translation: CASRRDAQETQYF.

This clone was detected only a few times. V and J are TRBV7-8 and TRBJ1-1, with D unclear. The CDR3 length is 13 residues. Germline CDR1 and CDR2: SGHVS and FQNEAQ. V was clipped by 0 bases and J by 3 bases, with 5 bases between them. The CDR3 DNA reads TGTGCCAGCAGCTTAGCGGCCTACACTGAAGCTTTCTTT. Protein product: CASSLAAYTEAFF. The full variable domain, with the rest looked up from reference TRBV7-8 and TRBJ1-1, is GAGVSQSPRYKVAKRGQDVALRCDPISGHVSLFWYQQALGQGPEFLTYFQNEAQLDKSGLPSDRFFAERPEGSVSTLKIQRTQQEDSAVYLCASSLAAYTEAFFGQGTRLTVV.

This chain connects TRBV28 to TRBJ2-7; D is perhaps TRBD2 (6 bases). V lost 6 bases and J lost 2, with 23 bases in between. The CDR3 contains 17 residues. CDR1 MDHEN and CDR2 SYDVKM come from the germline V gene. The CDR3 region is CASRSVRLRDLTYEQYF. In DNA, the CDR3 is TGTGCCAGCAGATCTGTAAGGCTCCGGGACTTAACCTACGAGCAGTACTTC.

This chain links TRBV7-9 with TRBJ1-5; 9 nucleotides match TRBD1. Trimming removed 5 bases from V and 7 bases from J; junction bases left unmatched: 3. This CDR3 contains 13 residues. Germline V CDR1 and CDR2: SEHNR, FQNEAQ (reference sequence). CDR3: CASSRQGGQPQHF. The CDR3 nucleotides are TGTGCCAGCAGCCGACAGGGGGGACAGCCCCAGCATTTT. Looking up the rest from reference TRBV7-9 and TRBJ1-5 gives the full variable domain: DTGVSQNPRHKITKRGQNVTFRCDPISEHNRLYWYRQTLGQGPEFLTYFQNEAQLEKSRLLSDRFSAERPKGSFSTLEIQRTEQGDSAMYLCASSRQGGQPQHFGDGTRLSIL.

This sequence joins TRBV27 and TRBJ1-5, with D tentatively TRBD1 (6 bases). The CDR3 loop spans 15 amino acids. The ends were cut back, 6 bases at V and 7 bases at J, with 19 bases in the middle. Germline V gives CDR1 MNHEY, CDR2 SMNVEV (reference sequence). As DNA, the CDR3 is TGTGCCAGCAGCCCGAAGTCAGGGGCAAGGCAGCCCCAGCATTTT. Encoded protein: CASSPKSGARQPQHF.

This chain joins TRBV4-2 and TRBJ2-7, with D uncertain. Germline assignment: CDR1 LGHNA and CDR2 YNFKEQ. Trimming cost V 3 bases and J 1 base, with 4 bases left between them. This CDR3 contains 12 residues. CDR3: CASSQASYEQYF. The CDR3 region has the DNA TGTGCCAGCAGCCAGGCATCCTACGAGCAGTACTTC.

The genes are TRBV6-5 and TRBJ2-7; 10 bases agree with TRBD1. Germline loops: CDR1 MNHEY, CDR2 SVGAGI. V was pared by 6 bases and J by 4 bases, with 6 bases of the junction left unmatched. The CDR3 contains 14 residues. This chain's CDR3 is CASSARTGGYEQYF. The CDR3 nucleotides read TGTGCCAGCAGCGCTAGGACAGGGGGTTACGAGCAGTACTTC.

This chain joins TRBV7-8 and TRBJ1-1; weak D call: TRBD1 (5 bases). Germline loops: CDR1 SGHVS, CDR2 FQNEAQ. This CDR3 has 15 amino acids. V was cut by 1 base and J by 0 bases, with 9 bases left in between. The CDR3 DNA reads TGTGCCAGCAGCTTAGGGGGCAGGATGAACACTGAAGCTTTCTTT. It is translated as CASSLGGRMNTEAFF.

Here the CDR3 reads CASSSGQIYGYTF. In nucleotides, the CDR3 is TGTGCCAGCAGTTCGGGACAGATCTATGGCTACACCTTC. V and J are TRBV6-2 or TRBV6-3 and TRBJ1-2; TRBD1 agrees at 7 bases. Germline lookup yields CDR1 MNHEY and CDR2 SVGEGT. This CDR3 has 13 amino acids. J was trimmed by 4 bases and V by 4 bases; bases with no gene match: 3.

V usage is TRBV14 and J usage is TRBJ2-1; 12 bases align to TRBD2. V lost 3 bases and J lost 9; bases outside the gene matches: 0. The CDR3 has 13 residues. The germline V gene encodes CDR1 SGHDN and CDR2 FVKESK. The CDR3 protein is CASSQGLAGEQFF. The CDR3, as DNA: TGTGCCAGCAGCCAGGGACTAGCGGGTGAGCAGTTCTTC. Looking up the rest from reference TRBV14 and TRBJ2-1 gives the full variable domain: EAGVTQFPSHSVIEKGQTVTLRCDPISGHDNLYWYRRVMGKEIKFLLHFVKESKQDESGMPNNRFLAERTGGTYSTLKVQPAELEDSGVYFCASSQGLAGEQFFGPGTRLTVL.

V usage is TRBV20-1 and J usage is TRBJ2-3, with a tentative D call TRBD1 (5 bases). Trimming removed 7 bases at V and 2 bases at J, with 7 bases between. Per the germline V gene, CDR1 is DFQATT and CDR2 is SNEGSKA (reference sequence). This CDR3 is built from 11 residues. The DNA of the CDR3 is TGCAGTGGTGGGGCCACAGATACGCAGTATTTT. It codes for CSGGATDTQYF.